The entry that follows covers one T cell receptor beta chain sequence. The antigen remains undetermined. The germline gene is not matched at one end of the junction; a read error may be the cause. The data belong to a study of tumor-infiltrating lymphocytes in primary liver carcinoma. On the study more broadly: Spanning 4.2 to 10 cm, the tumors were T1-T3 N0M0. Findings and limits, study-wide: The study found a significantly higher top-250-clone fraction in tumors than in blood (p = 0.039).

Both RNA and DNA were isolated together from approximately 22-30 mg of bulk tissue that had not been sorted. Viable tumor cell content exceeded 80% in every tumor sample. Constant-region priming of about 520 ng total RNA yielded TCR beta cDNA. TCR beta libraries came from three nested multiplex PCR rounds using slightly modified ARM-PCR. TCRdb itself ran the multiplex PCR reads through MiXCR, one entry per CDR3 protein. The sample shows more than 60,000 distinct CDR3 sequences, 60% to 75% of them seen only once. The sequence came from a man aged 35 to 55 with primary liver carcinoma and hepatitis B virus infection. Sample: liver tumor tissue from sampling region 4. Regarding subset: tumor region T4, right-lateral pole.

DNA of the CDR3: TGTGTCAGCAGCTTGAGGTTTGTGCGGGACGAGGATACGCAATATTTT. Protein product: CVSSLRFVRDEDTQYF. The chain joins TRBV5-6 to TRBJ2-3; D possibly corresponds to TRBD2 (6 bases). CDR1 is SGHDT and CDR2 is YYEEEE in the germline V gene. This CDR3 is 16 amino acids long.